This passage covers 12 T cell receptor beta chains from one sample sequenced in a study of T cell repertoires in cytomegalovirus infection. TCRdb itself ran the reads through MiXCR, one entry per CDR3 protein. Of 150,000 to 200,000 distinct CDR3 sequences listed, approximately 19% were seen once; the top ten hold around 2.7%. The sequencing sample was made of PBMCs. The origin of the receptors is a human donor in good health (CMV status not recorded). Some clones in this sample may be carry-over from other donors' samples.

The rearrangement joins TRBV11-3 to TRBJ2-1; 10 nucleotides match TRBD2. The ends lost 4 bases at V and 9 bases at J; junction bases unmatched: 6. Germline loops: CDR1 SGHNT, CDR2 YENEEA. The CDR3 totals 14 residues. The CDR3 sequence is CASSYETSGSEQFF. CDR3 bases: TGTGCCAGCAGCTACGAGACTAGCGGGTCTGAGCAGTTCTTC.

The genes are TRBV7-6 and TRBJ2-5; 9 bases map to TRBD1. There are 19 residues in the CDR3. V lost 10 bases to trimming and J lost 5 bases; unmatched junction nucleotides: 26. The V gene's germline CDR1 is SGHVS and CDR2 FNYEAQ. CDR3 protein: CATLYSFAADRGGEETQYF. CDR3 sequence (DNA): TGTGCCACCCTTTATTCTTTTGCAGCGGACAGGGGAGGGGAGGAGACCCAGTACTTC.

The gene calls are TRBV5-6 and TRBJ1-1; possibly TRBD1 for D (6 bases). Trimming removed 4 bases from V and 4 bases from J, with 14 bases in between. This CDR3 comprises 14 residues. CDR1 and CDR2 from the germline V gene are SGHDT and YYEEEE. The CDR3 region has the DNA TGTGCCAGCAGCATCAGGGGCTTGGGCACTGAAGCTTTCTTT. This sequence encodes CASSIRGLGTEAFF.

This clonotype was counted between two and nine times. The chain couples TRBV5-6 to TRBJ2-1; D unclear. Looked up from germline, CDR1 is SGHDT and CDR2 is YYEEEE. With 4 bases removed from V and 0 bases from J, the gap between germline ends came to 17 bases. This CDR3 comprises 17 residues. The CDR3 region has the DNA TGTGCCAGCAGCCTTCTTCGGACGGACCTCTCCTACAATGAGCAGTTCTTC. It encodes CASSLLRTDLSYNEQFF.

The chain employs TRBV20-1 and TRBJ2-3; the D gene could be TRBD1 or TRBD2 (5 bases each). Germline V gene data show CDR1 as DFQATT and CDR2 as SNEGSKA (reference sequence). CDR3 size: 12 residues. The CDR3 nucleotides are TGCAGCATCGGGGCCAGAGTCGATACGCAGTATTTT. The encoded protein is CSIGARVDTQYF.

The CDR3 DNA reads TGTGCCAGCAGTTACCTGGTCAGGGATAACTATGGCTACACCTTC. It codes for CASSYLVRDNYGYTF. This rearrangement joins TRBV6-2 or TRBV6-3 to TRBJ1-2; D may be TRBD1 (5 bases). Germline loops: CDR1 MNHEY, CDR2 SVGEGT. V was trimmed by 2 bases and J by 1 base, leaving 11 bases between them. The CDR3 is 15 residues long.

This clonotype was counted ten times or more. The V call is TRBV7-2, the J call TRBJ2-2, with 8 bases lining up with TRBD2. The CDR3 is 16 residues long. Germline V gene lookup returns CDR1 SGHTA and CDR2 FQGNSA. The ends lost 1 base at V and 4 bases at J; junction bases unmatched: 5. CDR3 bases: TGTGCCAGCAGCTTAGTTCGGGGGGGTTTCACCGGGGAGCTGTTTTTT. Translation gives CASSLVRGGFTGELFF.

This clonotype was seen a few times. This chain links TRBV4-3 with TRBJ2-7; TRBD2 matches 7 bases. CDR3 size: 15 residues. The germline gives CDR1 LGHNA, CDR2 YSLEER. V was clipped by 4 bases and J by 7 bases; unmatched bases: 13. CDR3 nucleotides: TGCGCCAGCAGCCTTAGCGGGTCCGCAACGGCGGAGCAGTACTTC. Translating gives CASSLSGSATAEQYF.

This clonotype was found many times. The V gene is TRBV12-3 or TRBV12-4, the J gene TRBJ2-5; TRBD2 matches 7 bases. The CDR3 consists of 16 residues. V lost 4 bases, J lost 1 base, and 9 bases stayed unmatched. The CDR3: CASSSVRLAGQETQYF. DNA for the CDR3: TGTGCCAGCAGTTCAGTCAGATTAGCGGGCCAAGAGACCCAGTACTTC.

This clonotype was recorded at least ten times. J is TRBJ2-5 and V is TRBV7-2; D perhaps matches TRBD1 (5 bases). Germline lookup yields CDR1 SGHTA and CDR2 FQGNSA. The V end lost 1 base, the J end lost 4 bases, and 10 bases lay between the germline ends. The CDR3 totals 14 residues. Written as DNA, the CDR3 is TGTGCCAGCAGCTTAGACGCAGGGCGAGAGACCCAGTACTTC. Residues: CASSLDAGRETQYF.

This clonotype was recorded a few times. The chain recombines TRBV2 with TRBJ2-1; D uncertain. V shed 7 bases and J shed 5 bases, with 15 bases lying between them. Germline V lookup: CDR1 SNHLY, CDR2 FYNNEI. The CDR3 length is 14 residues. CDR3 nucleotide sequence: TGTGCCAGCACTAATATAGGCTCAGACAATGAGCAGTTCTTC. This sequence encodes CASTNIGSDNEQFF.

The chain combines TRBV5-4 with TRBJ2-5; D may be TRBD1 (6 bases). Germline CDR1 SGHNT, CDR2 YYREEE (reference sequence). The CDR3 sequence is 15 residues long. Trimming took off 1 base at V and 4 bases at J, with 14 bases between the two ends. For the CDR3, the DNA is TGTGCCAGCAGCTTGCCAGGGACAACTCTAGAGACCCAGTACTTC. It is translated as CASSLPGTTLETQYF. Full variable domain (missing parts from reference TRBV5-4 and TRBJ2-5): ETGVTQSPTHLIKTRGQQVTLRCSSQSGHNTVSWYQQALGQGPQFIFQYYREEENGRGNFPPRFSGLQFPNYSSELNVNALELDDSALYLCASSLPGTTLETQYFGPGTRLLVL.